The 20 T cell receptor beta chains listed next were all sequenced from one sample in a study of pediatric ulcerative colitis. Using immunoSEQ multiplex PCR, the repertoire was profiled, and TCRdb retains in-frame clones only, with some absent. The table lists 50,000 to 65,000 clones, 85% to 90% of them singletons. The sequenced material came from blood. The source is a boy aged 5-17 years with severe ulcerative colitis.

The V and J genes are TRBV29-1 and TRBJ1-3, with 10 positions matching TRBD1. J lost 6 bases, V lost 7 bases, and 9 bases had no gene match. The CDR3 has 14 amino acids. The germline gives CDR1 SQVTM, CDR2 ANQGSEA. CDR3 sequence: CSARQGAKENTIYF. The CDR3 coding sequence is TGCAGCGCCCGACAGGGGGCAAAGGAAAACACCATATATTTT.

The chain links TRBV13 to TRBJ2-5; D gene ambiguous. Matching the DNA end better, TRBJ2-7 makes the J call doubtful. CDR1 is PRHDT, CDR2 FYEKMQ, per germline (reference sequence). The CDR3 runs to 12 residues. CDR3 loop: CASSLGIYEQYF. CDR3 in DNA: TGTGCCAGCAGCTTAGGAATCTACGAGCAGTACTTC.

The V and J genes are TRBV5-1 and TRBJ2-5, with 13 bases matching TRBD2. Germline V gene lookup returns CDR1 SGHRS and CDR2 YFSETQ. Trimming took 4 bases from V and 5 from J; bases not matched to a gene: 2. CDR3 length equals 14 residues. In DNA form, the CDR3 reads TGCGCCAGCAGCGCGACTAGCGGGAGGGAGACCCAGTACTTC. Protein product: CASSATSGRETQYF.

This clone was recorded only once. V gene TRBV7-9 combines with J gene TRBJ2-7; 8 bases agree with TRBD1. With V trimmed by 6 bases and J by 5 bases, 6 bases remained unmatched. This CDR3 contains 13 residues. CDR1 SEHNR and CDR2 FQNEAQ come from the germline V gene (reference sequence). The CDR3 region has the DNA TGTGCCAGCAGGCGGACAGGGAGCCACGAGCAGTACTTC. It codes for CASRRTGSHEQYF.

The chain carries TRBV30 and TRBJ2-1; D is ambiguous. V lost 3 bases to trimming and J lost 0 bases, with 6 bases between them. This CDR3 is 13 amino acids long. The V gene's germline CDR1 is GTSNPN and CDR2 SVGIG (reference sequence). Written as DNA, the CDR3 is TGTGCCTGGAGCGGAAGCTCCTACAATGAGCAGTTCTTC. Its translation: CAWSGSSYNEQFF.

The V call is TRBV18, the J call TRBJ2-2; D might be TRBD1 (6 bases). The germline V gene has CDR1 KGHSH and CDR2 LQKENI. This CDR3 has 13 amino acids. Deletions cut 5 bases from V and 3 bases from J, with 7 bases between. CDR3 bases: TGTGCCAGCTCATACAGGGACACCGGGGAGCTGTTTTTT. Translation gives CASSYRDTGELFF.

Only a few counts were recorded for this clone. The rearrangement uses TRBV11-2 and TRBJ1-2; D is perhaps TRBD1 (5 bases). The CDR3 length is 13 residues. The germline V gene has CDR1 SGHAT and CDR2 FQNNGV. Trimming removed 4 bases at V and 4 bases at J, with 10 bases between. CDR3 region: CASSSDSFYGYTF. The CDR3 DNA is TGTGCCAGCAGCTCCGACAGTTTCTATGGCTACACCTTC.

CDR3: CASSFWGLDTDTQYF. The CDR3 nucleotides are TGTGCCAGCAGCTTTTGGGGACTAGACACAGATACGCAGTATTTT. The rearrangement links TRBV11-2 to TRBJ2-3; 8 bases agree with TRBD2. V lost 3 bases and J lost 2; bases outside the gene matches: 4. CDR3 length: 15 residues. Germline CDR1 and CDR2: SGHAT and FQNNGV.

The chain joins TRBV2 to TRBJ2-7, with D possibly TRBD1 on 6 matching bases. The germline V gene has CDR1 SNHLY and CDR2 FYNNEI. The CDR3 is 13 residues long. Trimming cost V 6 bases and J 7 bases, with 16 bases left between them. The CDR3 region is CASSGVQGYEQYF. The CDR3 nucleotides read TGTGCCAGCAGCGGGGTACAGGGATATGAGCAGTACTTC.

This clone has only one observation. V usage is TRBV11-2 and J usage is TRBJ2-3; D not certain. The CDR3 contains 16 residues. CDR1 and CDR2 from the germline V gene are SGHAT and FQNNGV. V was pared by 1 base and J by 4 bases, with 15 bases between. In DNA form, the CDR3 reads TGTGCCAGCAGCTTAGTTCAGGACGGCTTAGCAGATACGCAGTATTTT. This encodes CASSLVQDGLADTQYF.

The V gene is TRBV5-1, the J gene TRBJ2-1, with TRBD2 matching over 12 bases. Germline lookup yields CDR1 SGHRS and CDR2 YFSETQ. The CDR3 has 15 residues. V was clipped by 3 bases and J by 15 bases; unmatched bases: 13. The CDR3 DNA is TGCGCCAGCAGCTGGACTAGCGGGATTGGCAAGCGAAGGTTCTTC. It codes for CASSWTSGIGKRRFF.

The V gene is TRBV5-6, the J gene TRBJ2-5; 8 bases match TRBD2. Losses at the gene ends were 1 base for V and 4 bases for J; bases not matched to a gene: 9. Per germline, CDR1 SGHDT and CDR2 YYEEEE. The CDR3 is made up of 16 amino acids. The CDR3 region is CASSLPAGAGGETQYF. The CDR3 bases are TGTGCCAGCAGCTTGCCCGCGGGGGCGGGAGGAGAGACCCAGTACTTC.

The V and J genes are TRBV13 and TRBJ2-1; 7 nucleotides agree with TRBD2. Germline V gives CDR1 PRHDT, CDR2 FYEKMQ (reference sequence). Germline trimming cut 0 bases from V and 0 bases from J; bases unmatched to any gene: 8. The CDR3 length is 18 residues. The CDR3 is CASSLGQGAGVSYNEQFF. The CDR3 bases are TGTGCCAGCAGCTTAGGCCAAGGTGCGGGGGTCTCCTACAATGAGCAGTTCTTC.

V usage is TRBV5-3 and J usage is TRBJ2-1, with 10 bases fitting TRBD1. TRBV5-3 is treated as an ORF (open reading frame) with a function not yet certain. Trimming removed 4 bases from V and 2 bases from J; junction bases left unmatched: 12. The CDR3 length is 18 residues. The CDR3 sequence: CARSETGGLGGTYNEQFF. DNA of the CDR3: TGTGCCAGAAGCGAGACAGGGGGCTTGGGCGGCACCTACAATGAGCAGTTCTTC.

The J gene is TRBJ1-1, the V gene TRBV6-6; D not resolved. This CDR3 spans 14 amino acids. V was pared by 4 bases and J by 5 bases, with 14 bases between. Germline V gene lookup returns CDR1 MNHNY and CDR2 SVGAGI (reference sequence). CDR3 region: CASSSRTGWTEAFF. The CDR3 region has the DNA TGTGCCAGCAGTTCCAGGACGGGGTGGACTGAAGCTTTCTTT.

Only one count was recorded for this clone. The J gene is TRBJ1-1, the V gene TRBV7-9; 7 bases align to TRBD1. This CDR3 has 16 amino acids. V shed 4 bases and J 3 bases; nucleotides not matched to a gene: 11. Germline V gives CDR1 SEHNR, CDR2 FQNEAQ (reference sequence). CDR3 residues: CASSSLGDRGDTEAFF. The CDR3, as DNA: TGTGCCAGCAGCTCCTTGGGGGACAGAGGGGACACTGAAGCTTTCTTT.

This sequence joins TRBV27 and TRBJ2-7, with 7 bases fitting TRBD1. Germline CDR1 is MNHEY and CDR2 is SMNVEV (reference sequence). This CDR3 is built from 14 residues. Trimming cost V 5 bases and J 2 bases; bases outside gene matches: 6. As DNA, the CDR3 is TGTGCCAGCAGTCCGAGGGACAGCGCCTACGAGCAGTACTTC. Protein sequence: CASSPRDSAYEQYF.

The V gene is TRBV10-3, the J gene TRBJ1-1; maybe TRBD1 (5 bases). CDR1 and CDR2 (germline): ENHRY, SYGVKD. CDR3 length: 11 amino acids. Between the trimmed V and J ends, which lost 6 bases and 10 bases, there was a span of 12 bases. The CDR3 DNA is TGTGCCATCAGCGACGGGGCTCGAGCTTTCTTT. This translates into CAISDGARAFF.

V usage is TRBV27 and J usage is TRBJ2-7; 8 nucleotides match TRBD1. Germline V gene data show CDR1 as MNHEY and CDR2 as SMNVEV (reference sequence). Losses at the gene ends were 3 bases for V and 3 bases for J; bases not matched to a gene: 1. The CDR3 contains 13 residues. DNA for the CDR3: TGTGCCAGCAGTTTCGGACAGGGCTACGAGCAGTACTTC. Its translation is CASSFGQGYEQYF.

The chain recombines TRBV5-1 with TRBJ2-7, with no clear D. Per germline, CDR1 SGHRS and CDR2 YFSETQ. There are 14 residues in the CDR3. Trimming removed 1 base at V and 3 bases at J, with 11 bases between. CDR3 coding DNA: TGCGCCAGCAGCTTGAGTTACGCGGTCTACGAGCAGTACTTC. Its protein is CASSLSYAVYEQYF.